This T cell receptor (beta chain) was documented in a study of human T cells and chemical hapten exposure. Study-wide results and caveats: There were significantly more large CDR3 similarity clusters among expanded TCRs than among controls. Counts of expanded TCRs at PT1 were positively correlated with patch test score. With DPC sensitization, TCRs exceeding 1 in 1000 frequency showed no change.

In regard to this clonotype: Its cognate antigen is unknown.

The V gene's germline CDR1 is DFQATT and CDR2 SNEGSKA (reference sequence). This CDR3 region has 15 residues. TCRdb re-called the RACE reads through MiXCR, storing one row per CDR3 protein. The repertoire has roughly 36,000 distinct CDR3 sequences, 10% of them found once; the top ten carry 25% to 35%. Time point meaning: pre-sensitization, week 0. Treatment meaning: therapeutic diphenylcyclopropenone sensitization with weekly scalp DPC. From whole blood left unfractionated, total RNA was extracted. Drawing of blood took place ahead of applying each patch test. The TCR sequence derives from a man aged 45 to 65 with alopecia areata. Some clones in this sample may be carry-over from other donors' samples. Material: whole blood, obtained in connection with sensitization to the hapten diphenylcyclopropenone (DPC). The J gene is TRBJ2-5, the V gene TRBV20-1, with TRBD1 as a possible D gene (6 bases). CDR3 region: CSACPGHRRRETQYF. CDR3 DNA: TGCAGCGCTTGTCCGGGACACCGAAGAAGGGAGACCCAGTACTTC.